A single sample is the source of the 27 T cell receptor beta chains below, sequenced in a study of cytomegalovirus exposure and HLA in healthy donors. 13 Jbeta primers and 60 Vbeta primers were used for the PCR. Repertoires were generated with immunoSEQ multiplex PCR, while TCRdb's copy carries only in-frame clones and drops some. Of over 85,000 clones listed, about 80% were seen once; the top ten hold around 3.2%. Sequenced sample: PBMCs. Receptor source: a woman in her fifties or sixties in good health and CMV-seropositive.

The V call is TRBV4-1, the J call TRBJ1-4; perhaps TRBD1 as D (5 bases). Germline loops: CDR1 MGHRA, CDR2 YSYEKL. V was pared by 1 base and J by 0 bases, with 9 bases between. The CDR3 is made up of 16 amino acids. Written as DNA, the CDR3 is TGCGCCAGCAGCCAAGGACAGCCCGCAACTAATGAAAAACTGTTTTTT. This encodes CASSQGQPATNEKLFF.

J is TRBJ1-2 and V is TRBV5-1; 7 bases line up with TRBD1. The germline gives CDR1 SGHRS, CDR2 YFSETQ. This CDR3 spans 12 amino acids. The V gene end was trimmed by 5 bases and the J gene end by 2 bases; junction bases not matched to a gene: 0. Here the CDR3 reads CASRQGNYGYTF. In DNA, the CDR3 is TGCGCCAGCAGACAGGGGAACTATGGCTACACCTTC.

The genes are TRBV11-2 and TRBJ2-1; 8 bases line up with TRBD2. Germline-derived CDR1 and CDR2 are SGHAT and FQNNGV. The CDR3 runs to 16 residues. Losses at the gene ends were 1 base for V and 1 base for J; bases not matched to a gene: 3. CDR3 amino acids: CASSLVAGGSYNEQFF. CDR3 nucleotides: TGTGCCAGCAGCTTAGTTGCGGGAGGATCCTACAATGAGCAGTTCTTC.

V is TRBV7-9 and J is TRBJ2-6; the match to TRBD2 covers 7 bases. The germline V gene encodes CDR1 SEHNR and CDR2 FQNEAQ (reference sequence). The CDR3 has 18 residues. Trimming removed 6 bases from V and 1 base from J; junction bases left unmatched: 12. CDR3: CASSSGRRGLSGANVLTF. For the CDR3, the DNA is TGTGCCAGCAGTTCCGGGAGGCGGGGCCTTTCTGGGGCCAACGTCCTGACTTTC.

The chain links TRBV29-1 to TRBJ2-3; possible D gene TRBD1, 7 bases. V was clipped by 5 bases and J by 5 bases, with 11 bases between them. The CDR3 runs to 12 residues. CDR1 is SQVTM and CDR2 is ANQGSEA in the germline V gene. The CDR3 is CSVRRGQDTQYF. The DNA of the CDR3 is TGCAGCGTTCGGAGGGGGCAAGATACGCAGTATTTT.

The chain links TRBV7-3 to TRBJ1-2; a possible D gene is TRBD1 (5 bases). The germline V gene encodes CDR1 SGHTA and CDR2 FQGTGA. The CDR3 totals 13 residues. V dropped 5 bases and J dropped 7 bases, with 14 bases sitting between them. The CDR3 DNA sequence: TGTGCCAGCAGCGTTAACCAGGGAGGTGGCTACACCTTC. Amino acids: CASSVNQGGGYTF.

The rearrangement links TRBV5-4 to TRBJ1-2; D perhaps matches TRBD1 (6 bases). CDR3 length: 14 residues. Germline V gene data show CDR1 as SGHNT and CDR2 as YYREEE (reference sequence). The V end was cut by 2 bases, the J end by 14 bases, with 22 bases between. CDR3 nucleotides: TGTGCCAGCAGCTTCGGGGACACCCCTTTGTTGGGGACCTTC. Its protein product is CASSFGDTPLLGTF. The entire variable domain, with the rest obtained from reference TRBV5-4 and TRBJ1-2, is as follows: ETGVTQSPTHLIKTRGQQVTLRCSSQSGHNTVSWYQQALGQGPQFIFQYYREEENGRGNFPPRFSGLQFPNYSSELNVNALELDDSALYLCASSFGDTPLLGTFGSGTRLTVV.

The chain joins TRBV6-5 to TRBJ2-3; D call uncertain. CDR1 is MNHEY, CDR2 SVGAGI, per germline. With 0 bases removed from V and 0 bases from J, the gap between germline ends came to 10 bases. The CDR3 has 16 amino acids. CDR3 in amino acids: CASSYSTQPSTDTQYF. CDR3 DNA: TGTGCCAGCAGTTACTCGACACAGCCAAGCACAGATACGCAGTATTTT.

V gene TRBV6-5 combines with J gene TRBJ1-4, with D possibly matching TRBD1 (5 bases). This CDR3 has 14 residues. V lost 8 bases to trimming and J lost 5 bases, with 15 bases between them. Germline assignment: CDR1 MNHEY and CDR2 SVGAGI. CDR3 coding DNA: TGTGCCAGCCAGGGTAGTAGGCCCAATGAAAAACTGTTTTTT. This codes for CASQGSRPNEKLFF.

In its sample, this clone was seen once. The chain couples TRBV7-9 to TRBJ2-2, with D hard to call. Trimming pared 7 bases from V and 3 bases from J, leaving 12 bases between. Germline V gives CDR1 SEHNR, CDR2 FQNEAQ (reference sequence). CDR3 length: 14 residues. The CDR3 DNA reads as TGTGCCAGCACGGCTGCCGGAGACACCGGGGAGCTGTTTTTT. It yields the protein CASTAAGDTGELFF. Full variable domain (missing parts from reference TRBV7-9 and TRBJ2-2): DTGVSQNPRHKITKRGQNVTFRCDPISEHNRLYWYRQTLGQGPEFLTYFQNEAQLEKSRLLSDRFSAERPKGSFSTLEIQRTEQGDSAMYLCASTAAGDTGELFFGEGSRLTVL.

Only a few counts were recorded for this clone. Compared with germline, one end of the junction differs, possibly owing to a read error. Distinct nucleotide sequences in the sample also encode this CDR3. J is TRBJ2-7 and V is TRBV9; D is ambiguous. CDR3 length equals 11 residues. The germline V gene has CDR1 SGDLS and CDR2 YYNGEE. The CDR3 spells CASSVGYEHYF. As DNA, the CDR3 is TGTGCCAGCAGCGTAGGCTACGAGCATTACTTC.

Comments on this clone: One end of the junction does not line up with germline, which may come from a read error. The genes are TRBV7-3 and TRBJ1-1; possibly TRBD1 for D (6 bases). Per germline, CDR1 SGHTA and CDR2 FQGTGA. This CDR3 spans 13 amino acids. CDR3 coding DNA: TGTGCCAGCAGCCCGACGGCAGGGGTGCTGCCCTACTTT. It specifies CASSPTAGVLPYF.

The table lists this clone with a few counts. This sequence joins TRBV7-9 and TRBJ1-5; D not certain. The V end was cut by 1 base, the J end by 6 bases, with 10 bases between. CDR3 length: 14 residues. The germline gives CDR1 SEHNR, CDR2 FQNEAQ (reference sequence). CDR3: CASSLDGVGQPQHF. CDR3 nucleotides: TGTGCCAGCAGCTTAGACGGGGTGGGTCAGCCCCAGCATTTT.

The J gene is TRBJ2-7, the V gene TRBV18; 10 bases are a match to TRBD2. The germline V gene has CDR1 KGHSH and CDR2 LQKENI. Trimming at V came to 0 bases and at J to 0 bases, leaving 5 bases not matched to a gene. This CDR3 comprises 17 residues. This CDR3 reads CASSPPTSGPHSYEQYF. The CDR3 bases are TGTGCCAGCTCACCACCGACTAGCGGGCCCCACTCCTACGAGCAGTACTTC.

This chain connects TRBV7-9 to TRBJ2-3; D is unclear. Trimming pared 3 bases from V and 0 bases from J, leaving 7 bases between. The CDR3 is 14 residues long. Germline V CDR1 and CDR2: SEHNR, FQNEAQ (reference sequence). The CDR3: CASSFETSTDTQYF. CDR3 bases: TGTGCCAGCAGCTTTGAAACTAGCACAGATACGCAGTATTTT. The whole variable domain, remainder taken from reference TRBV7-9 and TRBJ2-3, is DTGVSQNPRHKITKRGQNVTFRCDPISEHNRLYWYRQTLGQGPEFLTYFQNEAQLEKSRLLSDRFSAERPKGSFSTLEIQRTEQGDSAMYLCASSFETSTDTQYFGPGTRLTVL.

The chain combines TRBV6-1 with TRBJ2-5; D is unresolved. The J call may be incorrect, as the DNA end agrees better with TRBJ2-7. There are 13 residues in the CDR3. Germline V gene lookup returns CDR1 MNHNS and CDR2 SASEGT. For the CDR3, the DNA is TGTGCCAGCAGTGCCTCAGGCACCTACGAGCAGTACTTC. This codes for CASSASGTYEQYF.

The genes are TRBV9 and TRBJ2-5; 8 bases align to TRBD2. In germline, CDR1 is SGDLS, CDR2 YYNGEE. V lost 0 bases, J lost 2 bases, and 3 bases stayed unmatched. This CDR3 comprises 15 residues. CDR3 sequence reads: CASSVVGGVQETQYF. The CDR3, as DNA: TGTGCCAGCAGCGTAGTCGGGGGGGTACAAGAGACCCAGTACTTC.

The chain uses TRBV5-1 and TRBJ2-1; D is unclear. Germline V CDR1 and CDR2: SGHRS, YFSETQ. V was cut by 1 base and J by 2 bases, with 10 bases left in between. This CDR3 has 15 residues. The CDR3 DNA is TGCGCCAGCAGCTTGACGGCAGACACCTACAATGAGCAGTTCTTC. Translating it yields CASSLTADTYNEQFF.

This rearrangement joins TRBV2 to TRBJ1-5, with TRBD1 matching 7 bases. The V segment lost 6 bases and the J segment 6 bases; nucleotides outside the gene matches: 8. The germline V gene has CDR1 SNHLY and CDR2 FYNNEI. This CDR3 has 14 amino acids. The CDR3 loop reads CASSRQGDRQPQHF. The CDR3 DNA reads TGTGCCAGCAGCCGACAGGGTGATCGTCAGCCCCAGCATTTT.

This chain links TRBV11-2 with TRBJ1-1; 8 bases agree with TRBD1. V shed 2 bases, J shed 5 bases, and the junction held 7 bases outside the gene matches. Germline CDR1 SGHAT, CDR2 FQNNGV. The CDR3 totals 15 residues. DNA of the CDR3: TGTGCCAGCAGCTTATCGGCAGGGGGCTTAACTGAAGCTTTCTTT. Its translation: CASSLSAGGLTEAFF. The entire variable domain, with the rest obtained from reference TRBV11-2 and TRBJ1-1, is as follows: EAGVAQSPRYKIIEKRQSVAFWCNPISGHATLYWYQQILGQGPKLLIQFQNNGVVDDSQLPKDRFSAERLKGVDSTLKIQPAKLEDSAVYLCASSLSAGGLTEAFFGQGTRLTVV.

The chain combines TRBV28 with TRBJ1-1; D perhaps matches TRBD1 (6 bases). V lost 7 bases to trimming and J lost 3 bases, with 15 bases between them. The CDR3 covers 14 residues. CDR1 is MDHEN and CDR2 is SYDVKM in the germline V gene. CDR3 region: CASTLGAEYTEAFF. The CDR3 region has the DNA TGTGCCAGCACGTTGGGGGCGGAGTACACTGAAGCTTTCTTT.

The rearrangement links TRBV28 to TRBJ1-2, with 8 nucleotides matching TRBD1. The CDR3 is made up of 13 amino acids. V shed 10 bases and J 3 bases; nucleotides not matched to a gene: 7. Germline V gene data show CDR1 as MDHEN and CDR2 as SYDVKM. In nucleotides, the CDR3 is TGTGCCAACGCCATGGGACAGGACTATGGCTACACCTTC. Translating gives CANAMGQDYGYTF.

This clone was observed a few times. The V and J genes are TRBV7-9 and TRBJ1-2; TRBD1 matches at 10 bases. Germline assignment: CDR1 SEHNR and CDR2 FQNEAQ (reference sequence). With 3 bases clipped from V and 0 bases from J, the junction kept 10 bases outside the gene matches. The CDR3 loop spans 18 amino acids. The CDR3 region is CASSLIGDRGPANYGYTF. In DNA, the CDR3 is TGTGCCAGCAGCTTGATAGGGGACAGGGGACCCGCTAACTATGGCTACACCTTC.

Comment on this clone: Relative to the germline gene, one junction end is altered; a read error may explain this. The chain is built from TRBV29-1 and TRBJ2-3; 11 positions match TRBD2. CDR1 is SQVTM, CDR2 ANQGSEA, per germline. The CDR3 is 17 residues long. The CDR3 bases are TGCAGCGCTGAACTAGCGGGAGTCAGTTCTAGCACAGATACGCAGTATTTT. This translates into CSAELAGVSSSTDTQYF.

J is TRBJ1-2 and V is TRBV30, with a tentative D call TRBD1 (6 bases). Trimming removed 2 bases from V and 2 bases from J, with 9 bases in between. Germline lookup yields CDR1 GTSNPN and CDR2 SVGIG (reference sequence). CDR3 size: 13 residues. The CDR3 nucleotides read TGTGCCTGGAGTCGACAGGACAACTATGGCTACACCTTC. Translated, it gives CAWSRQDNYGYTF.

J is TRBJ1-4 and V is TRBV4-1, with unresolved D. The CDR3 is 13 amino acids. Germline V gene data show CDR1 as MGHRA and CDR2 as YSYEKL. Trimming shortened V by 1 base and J by 4 bases, and 4 bases separated the two germline ends. CDR3 DNA sequence: TGCGCCAGCAGCCAAGTTTATAATGAAAAACTGTTTTTT. Protein: CASSQVYNEKLFF.

This clone was seen once. V gene TRBV7-6 combines with J gene TRBJ2-1; 9 nucleotides line up with TRBD2. Trimming cost V 4 bases and J 7 bases; bases outside gene matches: 11. The CDR3 runs to 16 residues. Germline loops: CDR1 SGHVS, CDR2 FNYEAQ. The CDR3 DNA reads TGTGCCAGCAGCTCATCGGGGACTAGCATATGGAATGAGCAGTTCTTC. Its translation is CASSSSGTSIWNEQFF.